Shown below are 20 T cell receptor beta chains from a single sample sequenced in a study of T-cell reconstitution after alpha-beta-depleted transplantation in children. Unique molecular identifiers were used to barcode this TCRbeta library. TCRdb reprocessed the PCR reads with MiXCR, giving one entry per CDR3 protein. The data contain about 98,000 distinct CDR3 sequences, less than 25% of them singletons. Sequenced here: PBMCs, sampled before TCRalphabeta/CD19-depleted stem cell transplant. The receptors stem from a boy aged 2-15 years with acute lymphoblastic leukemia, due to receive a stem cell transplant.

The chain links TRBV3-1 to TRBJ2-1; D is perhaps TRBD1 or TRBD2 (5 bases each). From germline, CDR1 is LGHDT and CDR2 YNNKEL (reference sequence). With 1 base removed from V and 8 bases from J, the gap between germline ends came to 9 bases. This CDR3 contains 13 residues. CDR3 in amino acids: CASSQVRGDEQFF. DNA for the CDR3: TGTGCCAGCAGCCAAGTACGAGGGGATGAGCAGTTCTTC.

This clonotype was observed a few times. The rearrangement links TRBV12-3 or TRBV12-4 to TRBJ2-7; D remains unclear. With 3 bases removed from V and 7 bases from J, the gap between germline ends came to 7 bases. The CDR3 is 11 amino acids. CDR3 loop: CASSFKREQYF. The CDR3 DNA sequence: TGTGCCAGCAGTTTCAAGAGGGAGCAGTACTTC.

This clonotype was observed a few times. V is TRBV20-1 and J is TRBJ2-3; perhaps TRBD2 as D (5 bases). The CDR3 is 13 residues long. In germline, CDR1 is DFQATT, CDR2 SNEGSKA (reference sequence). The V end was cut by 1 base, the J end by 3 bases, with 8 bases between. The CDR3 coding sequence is TGCAGTGCTAGAGCCCCGGGGACAGATACGCAGTATTTT. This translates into CSARAPGTDTQYF.

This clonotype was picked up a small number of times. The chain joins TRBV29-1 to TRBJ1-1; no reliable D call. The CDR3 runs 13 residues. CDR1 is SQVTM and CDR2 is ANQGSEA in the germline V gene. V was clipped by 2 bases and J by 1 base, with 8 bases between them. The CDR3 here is CSVERGSNTEAFF. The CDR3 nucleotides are TGCAGCGTTGAACGGGGATCGAACACTGAAGCTTTCTTT.

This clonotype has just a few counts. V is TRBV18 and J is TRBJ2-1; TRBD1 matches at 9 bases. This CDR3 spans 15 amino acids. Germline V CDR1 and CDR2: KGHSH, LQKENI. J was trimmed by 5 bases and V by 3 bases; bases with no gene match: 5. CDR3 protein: CASSPGQGRHNEQFF. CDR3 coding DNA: TGTGCCAGCTCACCGGGACAGGGAAGGCACAATGAGCAGTTCTTC.

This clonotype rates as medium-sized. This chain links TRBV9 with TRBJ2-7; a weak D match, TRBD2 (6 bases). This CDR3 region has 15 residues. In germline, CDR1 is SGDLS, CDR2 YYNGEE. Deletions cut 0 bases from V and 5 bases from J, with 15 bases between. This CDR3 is CASSVGVGLGDEQYF. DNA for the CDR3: TGTGCCAGCAGCGTAGGGGTGGGACTTGGGGACGAGCAGTACTTC. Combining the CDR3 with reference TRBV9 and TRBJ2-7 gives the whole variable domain DSGVTQTPKHLITATGQRVTLRCSPRSGDLSVYWYQQSLDQGLQFLIQYYNGEERAKGNILERFSAQQFPDLHSELNLSSLELGDSALYFCASSVGVGLGDEQYFGPGTRLTVT.

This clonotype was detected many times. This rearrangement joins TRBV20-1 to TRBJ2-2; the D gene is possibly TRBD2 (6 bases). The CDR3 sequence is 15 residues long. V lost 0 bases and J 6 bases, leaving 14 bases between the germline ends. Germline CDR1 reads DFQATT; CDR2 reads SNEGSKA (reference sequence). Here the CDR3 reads CSARDQWEDAGELFF. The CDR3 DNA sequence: TGCAGTGCTAGAGATCAATGGGAGGACGCCGGGGAGCTGTTTTTT.

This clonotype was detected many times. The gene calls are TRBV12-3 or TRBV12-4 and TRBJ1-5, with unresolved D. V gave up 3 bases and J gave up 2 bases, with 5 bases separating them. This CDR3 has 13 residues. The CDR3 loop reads CASSLSGNQPQHF. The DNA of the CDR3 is TGTGCCAGCAGTTTGTCTGGCAATCAGCCCCAGCATTTT.

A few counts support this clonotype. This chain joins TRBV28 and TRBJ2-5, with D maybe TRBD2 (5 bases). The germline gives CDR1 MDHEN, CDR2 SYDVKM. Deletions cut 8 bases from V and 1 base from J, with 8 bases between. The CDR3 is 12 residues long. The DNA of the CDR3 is TGTGCCAGCTACACTAGCCAAGAGACCCAGTACTTC. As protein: CASYTSQETQYF.

The CDR3 coding sequence is TGCGCCAGCAGCCAAGAGCAAGTCACTGAAGCTTTCTTT. Its translation is CASSQEQVTEAFF. This chain links TRBV4-1 with TRBJ1-1, with D uncertain. The V gene lost 0 bases and the J gene lost 4 bases, with 6 bases spanning the gap. Germline loops: CDR1 MGHRA, CDR2 YSYEKL. The CDR3 loop spans 13 amino acids.

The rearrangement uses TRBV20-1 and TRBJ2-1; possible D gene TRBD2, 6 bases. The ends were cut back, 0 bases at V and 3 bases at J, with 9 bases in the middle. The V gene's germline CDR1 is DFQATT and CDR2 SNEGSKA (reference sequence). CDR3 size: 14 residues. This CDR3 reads CSAREPSDYNEQFF. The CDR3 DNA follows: TGCAGTGCTAGAGAGCCTAGCGACTACAATGAGCAGTTCTTC.

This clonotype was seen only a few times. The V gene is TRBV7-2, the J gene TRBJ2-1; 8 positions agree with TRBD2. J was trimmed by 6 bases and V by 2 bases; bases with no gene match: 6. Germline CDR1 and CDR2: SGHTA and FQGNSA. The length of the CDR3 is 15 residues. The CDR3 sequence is CASSLTSGWANEQFF. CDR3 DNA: TGTGCCAGCAGCTTAACTAGCGGATGGGCCAATGAGCAGTTCTTC.

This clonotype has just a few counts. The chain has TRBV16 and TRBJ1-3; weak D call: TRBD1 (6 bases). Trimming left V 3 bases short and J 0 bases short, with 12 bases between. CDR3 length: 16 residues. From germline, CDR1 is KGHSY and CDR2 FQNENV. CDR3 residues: CASSHSTGYSGNTIYF. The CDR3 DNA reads TGTGCCAGCAGCCATTCTACAGGGTACTCTGGAAACACCATATATTTT. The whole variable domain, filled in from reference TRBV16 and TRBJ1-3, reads GEEVAQTPKHLVRGEGQKAKLYCAPIKGHSYVFWYQQVLKNEFKFLISFQNENVFDETGMPKERFSAKCLPNSPCSLEIQATKLEDSAVYFCASSHSTGYSGNTIYFGEGSWLTVV.

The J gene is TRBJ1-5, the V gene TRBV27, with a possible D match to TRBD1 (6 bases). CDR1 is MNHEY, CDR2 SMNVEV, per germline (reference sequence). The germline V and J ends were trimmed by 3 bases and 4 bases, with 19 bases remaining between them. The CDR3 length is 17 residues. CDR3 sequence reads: CASSFLSGTSGNQPQHF. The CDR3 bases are TGTGCCAGCAGTTTTCTTTCCGGGACATCGGGAAATCAGCCCCAGCATTTT.

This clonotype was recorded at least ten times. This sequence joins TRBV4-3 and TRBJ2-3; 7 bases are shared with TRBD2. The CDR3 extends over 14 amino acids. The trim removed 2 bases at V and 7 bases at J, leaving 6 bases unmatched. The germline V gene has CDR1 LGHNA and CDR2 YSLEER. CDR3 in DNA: TGCGCCAGCAGCCAACGAACGGGAGGCTATACGCAGTATTTT. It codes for CASSQRTGGYTQYF.

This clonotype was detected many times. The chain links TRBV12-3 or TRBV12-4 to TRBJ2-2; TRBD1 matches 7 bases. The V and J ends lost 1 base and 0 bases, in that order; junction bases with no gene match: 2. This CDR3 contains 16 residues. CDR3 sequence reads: CASSLGGTANTGELFF. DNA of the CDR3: TGTGCCAGCAGTTTAGGGGGGACAGCGAACACCGGGGAGCTGTTTTTT.

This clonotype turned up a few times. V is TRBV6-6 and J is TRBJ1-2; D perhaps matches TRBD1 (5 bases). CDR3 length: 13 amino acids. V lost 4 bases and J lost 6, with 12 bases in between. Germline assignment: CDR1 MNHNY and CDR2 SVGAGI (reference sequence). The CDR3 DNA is TGTGCCAGCAGTTCGGACACTTCTCATGGCTACACCTTC. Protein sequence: CASSSDTSHGYTF.

The CDR3 bases are TGCAGCGTTAGCGGTCCGACGGGAGGGAGGGACGAGCAGTACTTC. It codes for CSVSGPTGGRDEQYF. The V call is TRBV29-1, the J call TRBJ2-7; 8 nucleotides agree with TRBD2. V shed 5 bases, J shed 5 bases, and the junction held 14 bases outside the gene matches. Germline CDR1 is SQVTM and CDR2 is ANQGSEA. This CDR3 comprises 15 residues.

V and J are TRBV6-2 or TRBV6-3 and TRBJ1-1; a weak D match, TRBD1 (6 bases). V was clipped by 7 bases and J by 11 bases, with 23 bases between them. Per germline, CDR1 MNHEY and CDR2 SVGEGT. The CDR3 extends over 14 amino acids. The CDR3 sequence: CASNLWRGRKEAFF. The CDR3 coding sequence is TGTGCCAGCAACCTCTGGCGGGGGCGCAAAGAGGCTTTCTTT.

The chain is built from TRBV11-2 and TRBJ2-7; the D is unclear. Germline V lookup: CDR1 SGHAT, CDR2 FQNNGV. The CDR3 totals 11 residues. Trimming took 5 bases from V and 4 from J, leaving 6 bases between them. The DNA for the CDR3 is TGTGCCAGCAGCGTAAAGTACGAGCAGTACTTC. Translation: CASSVKYEQYF.